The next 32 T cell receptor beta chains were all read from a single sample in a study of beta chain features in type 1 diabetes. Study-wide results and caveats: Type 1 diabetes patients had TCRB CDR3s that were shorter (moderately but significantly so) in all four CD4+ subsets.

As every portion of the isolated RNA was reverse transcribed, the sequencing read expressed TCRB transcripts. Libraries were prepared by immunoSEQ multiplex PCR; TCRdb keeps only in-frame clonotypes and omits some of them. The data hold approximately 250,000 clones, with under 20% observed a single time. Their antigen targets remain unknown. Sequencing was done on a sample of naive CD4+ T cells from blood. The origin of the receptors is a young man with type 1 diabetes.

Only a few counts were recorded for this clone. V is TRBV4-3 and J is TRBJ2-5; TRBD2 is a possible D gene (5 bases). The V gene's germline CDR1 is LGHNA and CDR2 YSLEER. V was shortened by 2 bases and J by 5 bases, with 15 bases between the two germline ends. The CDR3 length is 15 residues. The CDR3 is CASSQSPGNGETQYF. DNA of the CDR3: TGCGCCAGCAGCCAATCCCCCGGGAACGGCGAGACCCAGTACTTC.

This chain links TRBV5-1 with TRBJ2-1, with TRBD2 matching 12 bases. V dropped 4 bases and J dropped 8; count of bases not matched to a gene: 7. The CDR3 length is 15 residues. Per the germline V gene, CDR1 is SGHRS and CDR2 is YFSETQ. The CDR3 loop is CASSPWTSGNDEQFF. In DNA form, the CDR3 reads TGCGCCAGCAGCCCCTGGACTAGCGGGAACGATGAGCAGTTCTTC.

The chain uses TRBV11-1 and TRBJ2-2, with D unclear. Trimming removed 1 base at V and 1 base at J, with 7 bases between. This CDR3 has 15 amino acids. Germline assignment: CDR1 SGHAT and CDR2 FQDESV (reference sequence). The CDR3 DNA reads TGTGCCAGCAGCTTAGGTCCTGTGAACACCGGGGAGCTGTTTTTT. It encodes CASSLGPVNTGELFF.

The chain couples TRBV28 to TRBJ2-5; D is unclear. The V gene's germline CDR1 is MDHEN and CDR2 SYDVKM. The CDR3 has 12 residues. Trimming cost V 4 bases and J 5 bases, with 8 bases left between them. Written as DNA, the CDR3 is TGTGCCAGCAGTTCCACTGTTGAGACCCAGTACTTC. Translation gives CASSSTVETQYF.

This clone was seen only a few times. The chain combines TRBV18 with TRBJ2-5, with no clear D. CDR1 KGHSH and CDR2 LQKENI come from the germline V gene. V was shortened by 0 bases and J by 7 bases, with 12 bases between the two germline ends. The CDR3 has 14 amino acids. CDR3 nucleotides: TGTGCCAGCTCACCACCGGCGAATCCCGGGACCCAGTACTTC. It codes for CASSPPANPGTQYF.

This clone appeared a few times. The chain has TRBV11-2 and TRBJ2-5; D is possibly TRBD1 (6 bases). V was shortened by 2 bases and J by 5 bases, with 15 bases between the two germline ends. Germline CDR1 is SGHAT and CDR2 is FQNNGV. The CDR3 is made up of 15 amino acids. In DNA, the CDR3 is TGTGCCAGCAGCTTAATGCAGACCCAGGGGGAGACCCAGTACTTC. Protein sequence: CASSLMQTQGETQYF.

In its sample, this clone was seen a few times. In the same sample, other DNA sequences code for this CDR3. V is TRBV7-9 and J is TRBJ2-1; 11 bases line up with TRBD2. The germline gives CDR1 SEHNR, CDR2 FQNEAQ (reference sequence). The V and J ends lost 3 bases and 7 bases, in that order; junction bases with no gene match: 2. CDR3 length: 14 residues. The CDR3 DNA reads TGTGCCAGCAGCTTCCTAGCGGGAGGAAATGAGCAGTTCTTC. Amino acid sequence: CASSFLAGGNEQFF.

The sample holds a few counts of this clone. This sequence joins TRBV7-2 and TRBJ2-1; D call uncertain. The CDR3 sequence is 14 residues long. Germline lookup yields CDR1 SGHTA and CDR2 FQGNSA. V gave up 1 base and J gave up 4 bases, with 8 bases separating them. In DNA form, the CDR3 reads TGTGCCAGCAGCTTAGGGTACACTTACAATGAGCAGTTCTTC. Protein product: CASSLGYTYNEQFF.

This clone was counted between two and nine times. CDR3: CSVPLAGRSYNEQFF. CDR3 nucleotides: TGCAGCGTTCCACTAGCGGGCCGGTCCTACAATGAGCAGTTCTTC. The chain carries TRBV29-1 and TRBJ2-1; TRBD2 matches 9 bases. CDR1 is SQVTM, CDR2 ANQGSEA, per germline. CDR3 length: 15 residues. The trim removed 5 bases at V and 1 base at J, leaving 6 bases unmatched.

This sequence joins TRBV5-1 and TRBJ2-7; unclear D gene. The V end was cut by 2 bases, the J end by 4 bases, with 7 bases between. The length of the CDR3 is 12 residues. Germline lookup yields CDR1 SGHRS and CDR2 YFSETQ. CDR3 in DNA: TGCGCCAGCAGCTTTAGTACGTACGAGCAGTACTTC. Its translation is CASSFSTYEQYF.

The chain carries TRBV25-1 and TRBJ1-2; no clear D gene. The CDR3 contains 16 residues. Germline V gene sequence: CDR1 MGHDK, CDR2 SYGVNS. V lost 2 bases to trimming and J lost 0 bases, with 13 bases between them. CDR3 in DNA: TGTGCCAGCAGTGAAGGACCGCTGGATTCTAACTATGGCTACACCTTC. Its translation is CASSEGPLDSNYGYTF.

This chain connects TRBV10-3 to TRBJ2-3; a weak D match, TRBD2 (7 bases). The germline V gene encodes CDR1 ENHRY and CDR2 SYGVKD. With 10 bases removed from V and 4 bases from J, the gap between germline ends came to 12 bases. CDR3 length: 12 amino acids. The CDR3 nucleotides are TGTGCCAGTGGGGGGGGGCCAGATACGCAGTATTTT. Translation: CASGGGPDTQYF.

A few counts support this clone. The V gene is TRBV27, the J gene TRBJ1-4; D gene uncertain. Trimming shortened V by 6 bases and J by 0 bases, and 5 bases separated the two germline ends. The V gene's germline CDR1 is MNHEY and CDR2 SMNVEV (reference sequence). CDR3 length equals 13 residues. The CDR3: CASSHATNEKLFF. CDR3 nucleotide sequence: TGTGCCAGCAGCCATGCAACTAATGAAAAACTGTTTTTT. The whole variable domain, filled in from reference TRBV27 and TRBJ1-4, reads EAQVTQNPRYLITVTGKKLTVTCSQNMNHEYMSWYRQDPGLGLRQIYYSMNVEVTDKGDVPEGYKVSRKEKRNFPLILESPSPNQTSLYFCASSHATNEKLFFGSGTQLSVL.

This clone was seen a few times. CDR3 DNA sequence: TGTGCCAGCAGTCCTTCTATCGAGCAGTTCTTC. Translating gives CASSPSIEQFF. The J gene is TRBJ2-1, the V gene TRBV6-6; D call uncertain. Germline lookup yields CDR1 MNHNY and CDR2 SVGAGI (reference sequence). V gave up 5 bases and J gave up 10 bases, with 9 bases separating them. This CDR3 has 11 residues.

CDR3 protein: CAIRGGRLQETQYF. The CDR3 nucleotides read TGTGCCATCAGGGGCGGGAGGCTCCAAGAGACCCAGTACTTC. The chain recombines TRBV10-3 with TRBJ2-5; 8 positions match TRBD2. This CDR3 has 14 amino acids. Germline loops: CDR1 ENHRY, CDR2 SYGVKD. V shed 6 bases, J shed 1 base, and the junction held 4 bases outside the gene matches.

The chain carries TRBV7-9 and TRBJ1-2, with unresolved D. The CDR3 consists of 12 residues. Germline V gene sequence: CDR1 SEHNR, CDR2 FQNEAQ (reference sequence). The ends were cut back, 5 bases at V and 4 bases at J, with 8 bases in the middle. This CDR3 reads CASSTTSYGYTF. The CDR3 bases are TGTGCCAGCAGCACGACCTCCTATGGCTACACCTTC.

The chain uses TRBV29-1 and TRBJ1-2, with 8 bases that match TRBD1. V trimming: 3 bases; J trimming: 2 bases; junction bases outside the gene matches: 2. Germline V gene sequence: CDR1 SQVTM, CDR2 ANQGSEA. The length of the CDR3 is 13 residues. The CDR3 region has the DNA TGCAGCGTTGAGCAGGGGGCGAACTATGGCTACACCTTC. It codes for CSVEQGANYGYTF. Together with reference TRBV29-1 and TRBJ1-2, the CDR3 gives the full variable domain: SAVISQKPSRDICQRGTSLTIQCQVDSQVTMMFWYRQQPGQSLTLIATANQGSEATYESGFVIDKFPISRPNLTFSTLTVSNMSPEDSSIYLCSVEQGANYGYTFGSGTRLTVV.

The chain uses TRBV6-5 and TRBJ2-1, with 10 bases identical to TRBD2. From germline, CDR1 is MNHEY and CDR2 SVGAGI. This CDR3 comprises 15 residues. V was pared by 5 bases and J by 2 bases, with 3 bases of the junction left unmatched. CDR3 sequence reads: CASSPTSGPYNEQFF. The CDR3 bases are TGTGCCAGCAGTCCGACTAGCGGGCCCTACAATGAGCAGTTCTTC.

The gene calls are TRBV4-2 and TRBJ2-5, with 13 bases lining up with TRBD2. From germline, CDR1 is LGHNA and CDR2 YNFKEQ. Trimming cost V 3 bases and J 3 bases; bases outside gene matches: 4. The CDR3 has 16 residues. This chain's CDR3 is CASSHTSGRGEETQYF. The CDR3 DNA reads TGTGCCAGCAGCCACACTAGCGGGAGGGGAGAAGAGACCCAGTACTTC.

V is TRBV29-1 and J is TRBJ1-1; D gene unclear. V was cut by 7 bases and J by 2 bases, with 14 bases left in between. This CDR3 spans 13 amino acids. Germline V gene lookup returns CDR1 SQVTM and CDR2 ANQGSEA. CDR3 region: CSAGESLNTEAFF. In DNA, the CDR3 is TGCAGCGCCGGAGAAAGTCTCAACACTGAAGCTTTCTTT. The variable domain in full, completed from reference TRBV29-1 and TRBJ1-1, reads SAVISQKPSRDICQRGTSLTIQCQVDSQVTMMFWYRQQPGQSLTLIATANQGSEATYESGFVIDKFPISRPNLTFSTLTVSNMSPEDSSIYLCSAGESLNTEAFFGQGTRLTVV.

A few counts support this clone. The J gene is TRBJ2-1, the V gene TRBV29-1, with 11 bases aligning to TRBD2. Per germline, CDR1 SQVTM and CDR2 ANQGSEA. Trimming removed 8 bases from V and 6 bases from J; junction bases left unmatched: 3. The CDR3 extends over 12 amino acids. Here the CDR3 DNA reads TGCAGCCCAGGGACTAGCGGCAATGAGCAGTTCTTC. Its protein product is CSPGTSGNEQFF.

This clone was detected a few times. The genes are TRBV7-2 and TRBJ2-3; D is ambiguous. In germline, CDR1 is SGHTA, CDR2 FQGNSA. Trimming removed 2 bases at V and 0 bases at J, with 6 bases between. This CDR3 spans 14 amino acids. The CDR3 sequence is CASSLLDSTDTQYF. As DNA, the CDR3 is TGTGCCAGCAGCTTATTGGACAGCACAGATACGCAGTATTTT. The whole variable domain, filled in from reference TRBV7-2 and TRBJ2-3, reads GAGVSQSPSNKVTEKGKDVELRCDPISGHTALYWYRQSLGQGLEFLIYFQGNSAPDKSGLPSDRFSAERTGGSVSTLTIQRTQQEDSAVYLCASSLLDSTDTQYFGPGTRLTVL.

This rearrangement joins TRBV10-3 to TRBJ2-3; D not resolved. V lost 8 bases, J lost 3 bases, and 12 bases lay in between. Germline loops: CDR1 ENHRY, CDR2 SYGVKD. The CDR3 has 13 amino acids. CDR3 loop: CAIGPIGTDTQYF. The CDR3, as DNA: TGTGCCATCGGGCCCATAGGAACAGATACGCAGTATTTT.

The CDR3, as DNA: TGTGCCAGCCGGACTAGCGGGAGCAACGAGCAGTACTTC. Protein: CASRTSGSNEQYF. V usage is TRBV6-5 and J usage is TRBJ2-7, with 13 positions matching TRBD2. V lost 8 bases, J lost 5 bases, and 3 bases stayed unmatched. The CDR3 is 13 residues long. CDR1 MNHEY and CDR2 SVGAGI come from the germline V gene.

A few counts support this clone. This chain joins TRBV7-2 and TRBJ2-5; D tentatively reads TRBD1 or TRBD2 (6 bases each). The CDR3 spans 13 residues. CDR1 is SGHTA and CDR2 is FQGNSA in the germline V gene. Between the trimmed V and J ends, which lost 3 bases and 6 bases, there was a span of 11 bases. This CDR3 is CASSFGGQKTQYF. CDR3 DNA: TGTGCCAGCAGCTTTGGGGGGCAGAAGACCCAGTACTTC.

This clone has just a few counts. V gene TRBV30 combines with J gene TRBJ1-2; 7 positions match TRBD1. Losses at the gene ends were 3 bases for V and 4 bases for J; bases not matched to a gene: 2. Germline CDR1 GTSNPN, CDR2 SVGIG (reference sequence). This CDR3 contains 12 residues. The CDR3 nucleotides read TGTGCCTGGAGCAGGGGGTCCTATGGCTACACCTTC. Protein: CAWSRGSYGYTF.

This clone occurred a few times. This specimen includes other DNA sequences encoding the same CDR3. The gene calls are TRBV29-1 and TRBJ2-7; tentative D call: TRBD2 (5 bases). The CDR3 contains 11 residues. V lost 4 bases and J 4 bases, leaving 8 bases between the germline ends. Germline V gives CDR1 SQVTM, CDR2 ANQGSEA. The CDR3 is CSVGESYEQYF. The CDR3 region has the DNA TGCAGCGTTGGGGAGTCTTACGAGCAGTACTTC.

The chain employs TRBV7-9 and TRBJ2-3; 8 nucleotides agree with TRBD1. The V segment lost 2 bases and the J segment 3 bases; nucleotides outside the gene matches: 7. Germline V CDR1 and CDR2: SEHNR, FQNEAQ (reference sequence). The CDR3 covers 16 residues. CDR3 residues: CASSLKAGGLTDTQYF. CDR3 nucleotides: TGTGCCAGCAGCTTAAAGGCAGGGGGCTTGACAGATACGCAGTATTTT.

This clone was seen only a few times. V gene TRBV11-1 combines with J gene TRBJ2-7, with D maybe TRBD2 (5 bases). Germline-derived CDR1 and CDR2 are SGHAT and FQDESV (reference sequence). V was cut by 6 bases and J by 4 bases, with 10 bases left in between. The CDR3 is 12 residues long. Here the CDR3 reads CASRRVGYEQYF. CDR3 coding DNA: TGTGCCAGCAGGCGGGTAGGGTACGAGCAGTACTTC.

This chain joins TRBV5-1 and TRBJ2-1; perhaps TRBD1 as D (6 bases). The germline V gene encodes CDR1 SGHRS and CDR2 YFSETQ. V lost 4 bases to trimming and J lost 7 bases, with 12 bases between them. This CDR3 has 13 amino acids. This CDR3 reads CASSLQQGNEQFF. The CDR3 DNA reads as TGCGCCAGCAGCCTGCAACAGGGAAATGAGCAGTTCTTC.

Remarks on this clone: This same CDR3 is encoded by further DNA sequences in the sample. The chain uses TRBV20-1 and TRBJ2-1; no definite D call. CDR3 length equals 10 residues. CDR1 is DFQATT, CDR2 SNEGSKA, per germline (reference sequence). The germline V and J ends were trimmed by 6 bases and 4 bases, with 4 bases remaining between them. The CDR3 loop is CSAVYNEQFF. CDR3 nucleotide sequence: TGCAGTGCAGTTTACAATGAGCAGTTCTTC.

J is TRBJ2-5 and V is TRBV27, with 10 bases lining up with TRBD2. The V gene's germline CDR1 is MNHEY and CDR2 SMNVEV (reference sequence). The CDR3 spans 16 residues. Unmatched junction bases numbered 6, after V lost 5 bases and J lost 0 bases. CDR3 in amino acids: CASSRLAGTYQETQYF. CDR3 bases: TGTGCCAGCAGTAGACTAGCGGGTACCTACCAAGAGACCCAGTACTTC.